This entry is about one T cell receptor beta chain. This CDR3 is built from 20 residues. CDR1 is MNHNS, CDR2 SASEGT, per germline. The sample belongs to a study of CD4 and CD8 cells across lung adenocarcinoma regions. Each CDR3 protein is one row after TCRdb ran MiXCR on the PCR reads. The sample gives roughly 13,000 distinct CDR3 sequences, around 61% of which show up once; about 37% is in the top ten. Donors had localized lung adenocarcinoma, a non-small cell lung cancer. The sample comprised CD8+ T cells from the margin of a lung tumor. This sequence originates from a female donor with lung adenocarcinoma. The CD4 and CD8 labels of this study may be unreliable. The gene calls are TRBV6-1 and TRBJ2-1, with TRBD2 identical over 10 bases. The J call could be wrong; TRBJ2-7 is a better fit for the DNA end. DNA of the CDR3: TGTGCCAGCAGTGAAGTTCAAAGCCCTAGCGGGGGACGTACCTACAATGAGCAGTACTTC. Translated: CASSEVQSPSGGRTYNEQYF.